This T cell receptor beta chain was found in a study of CD8 T cells in Susac syndrome. CDR1 and CDR2 (germline): MDHEN, SYDVKM. V gave up 5 bases and J gave up 6 bases, with 11 bases separating them. This CDR3 has 13 amino acids. Random hexamers primed reverse transcription of roughly 0.5 to 1 ug RNA. An immunoSEQ multiplex PCR amplified TCR beta CDR3 over 54 Vbeta and 13 Jbeta. TCRdb ran MiXCR on the immunoSEQ multiplex PCR reads and lists one entry per CDR3 protein. The table has 180,000 or so distinct CDR3 sequences, about 95% seen once. From blood CD8+ and CD4+ T cells, TCR beta sequences were generated. Healthy donors acted as controls, with matching for age and sex. The TEMRA cells underwent FACS enrichment, while the CD8+ and CD4+ T cells underwent negative isolation.

The chain employs TRBV28 and TRBJ2-1; the D gene is possibly TRBD2 (5 bases). This receptor was identified in a human donor in good health. The sequenced sample consisted of CD4+ T cells from PBMCs. The CDR3 coding sequence is TGTGCCAGCAGTCCCGGACGGGGCAATGAGCAGTTCTTC. Its translation is CASSPGRGNEQFF.